This T cell receptor (beta chain) appears in the sequencing data of a study of cytomegalovirus exposure and HLA in healthy donors. Whole-study results and caveats: The listing of 150 or so TCR beta chains classed them as cytomegalovirus-associated. Presence/absence analyses assumed roughly uniform sequencing depth across donors. As a later analysis revealed, the rate of TCR association differed by HLA locus, with DRB1 most and HLA-C fewest.

For this clone: Its antigen is currently unknown.

This CDR3 is built from 17 residues. Unmatched junction bases numbered 10, after V lost 2 bases and J lost 3 bases. Germline V CDR1 and CDR2: MGHRA, YSYEKL. PCR was performed using 60 Vbeta and 13 Jbeta primers. Here immunoSEQ multiplex PCR was the method, and the copy in TCRdb shows in-frame clones only, minus some. The data contain about 93,000 clones, under 90% of them seen just once; the ten biggest clones take up approximately 3.9%. The chain recombines TRBV4-1 with TRBJ2-3; 8 bases are shared with TRBD1. Sequencing input: PBMCs. The sequence was obtained from a man in his fifties in good health and CMV-seronegative. CDR3 region: CASSQLAGTGTTDTQYF. The CDR3 region has the DNA TGCGCCAGCAGCCAATTGGCCGGGACAGGAACAACAGATACGCAGTATTTT.